These T cell receptor beta chains were read from a single sample in a study of T cells after posttransplantation cyclophosphamide. Clones were read by immunoSEQ multiplex PCR, and TCRdb kept only the in-frame ones, dropping some. Listed here are fewer than 55,000 clones without any singletons, the top ten holding less than 2.5%. Sequenced input: PBMCs. The source of these receptors is a man aged 40-49 years in good health, CMV-negative, and a related stem cell transplant donor. CDR3s include the opening cysteine and the closing phenylalanine or tryptophan. Each record gives: CDR3 protein, CDR3 DNA, J gene, clone size, D gene, V gene. D genes are given only for firm matches. Clone size appears in some rows only: once, few, many, or a class for an expanded clone.

CASSPTSGRAGNEQFF TGTGCCAGCAGCCCAACGAGCGGGAGGGCCGGGAATGAGCAGTTCTTC TRBJ2-1 - TRBD2 TRBV7-2
CASTTGSEQFF TGTGCCAGCACCACAGGGAGCGAGCAGTTCTTC TRBJ2-1 many - TRBV11-2
CASSLQGAENTIYF TGTGCCAGCAGTCTCCAGGGGGCTGAAAACACCATATATTTT TRBJ1-3 many TRBD1 TRBV7-9
CASSLALSSGTGGLEQYF TGTGCCAGCAGCTTAGCGCTTTCGTCCGGGACAGGGGGCCTCGAGCAGTACTTC TRBJ2-7 few TRBD1 TRBV7-9
CASSMGSGVTDTQYF TGTGCCAGCAGTATGGGTAGCGGGGTCACAGATACGCAGTATTTT TRBJ2-3 many TRBD2 TRBV7-6
CASSGTGAYGYTF TGTGCCAGTTCCGGGACAGGGGCCTATGGCTACACCTTC TRBJ1-2 many TRBD1 TRBV2
CASSSRLAGTGELFF TGTGCCAGCAGCTCAAGACTAGCGGGAACCGGGGAGCTGTTTTTT TRBJ2-2 many TRBD2 TRBV11-2
CASSLGGQGGSQPQHF TGTGCCAGCAGCTTAGGGGGACAGGGGGGGAGTCAGCCCCAGCATTTT TRBJ1-5 many TRBD1 TRBV11-2
CASSGASQGWVGYTF TGTGCCAGCAGTGGGGCCTCACAGGGTTGGGTCGGCTACACCTTC TRBJ1-2 - - TRBV2
CASSSGTSGRDNEQFF TGCGCCAGCAGCTCTGGGACTAGCGGGAGGGATAATGAGCAGTTCTTC TRBJ2-1 many TRBD2 TRBV5-1
CASSRQTGAGTGELFF TGCGCCAGCAGCCGACAGACAGGGGCAGGCACCGGGGAGCTGTTTTTT TRBJ2-2 many TRBD1 TRBV5-1
CSARDENIQYF TGCAGTGCTAGAGACGAAAACATTCAGTACTTC TRBJ2-4 many - TRBV20-1
CASSLALRDTEAFF TGCGCCAGCAGCTTGGCCCTGAGGGACACTGAAGCTTTCTTT TRBJ1-1 many - TRBV5-1
CASSRDSFSNQPQHF TGTGCCAGCAGCAGGGACAGTTTTAGCAATCAGCCCCAGCATTTT TRBJ1-5 many TRBD1 TRBV5-5
CASSWGQGTNQPQHF TGTGCCAGCAGTTGGGGACAGGGTACGAATCAGCCCCAGCATTTT TRBJ1-5 few TRBD1 TRBV28
CATSSLTSGIATDTQYF TGTGCCACCAGCAGCCTTACTAGCGGGATAGCCACAGATACGCAGTATTTT TRBJ2-3 many TRBD2 TRBV15
CASSDQGSTIYF TGTGCCAGCAGTGATCAGGGTTCCACCATATATTTT TRBJ1-3 many - TRBV2